The 14 T cell receptor beta chains reported below all come from one sample, sequenced in a study of T cell responses to AZD1222 COVID-19 vaccine. Clones were read by immunoSEQ multiplex PCR, and TCRdb kept only the in-frame ones, dropping some. The sample lists roughly 80,000 clones, 90% seen once, with over 3% in the top ten. Sequencing used peripheral blood, obtained 28 days after the second AZD1222 dose. These receptor sequences come from an adult who received the AZD1222 COVID-19 vaccine.

The V call is TRBV30, the J call TRBJ1-1; D gene ambiguous. The CDR3 sequence is 12 residues long. V was shortened by 5 bases and J by 5 bases, with 12 bases between the two germline ends. The germline gives CDR1 GTSNPN, CDR2 SVGIG (reference sequence). The CDR3 here is CAWGAVGTEAFF. The CDR3 nucleotides read TGTGCCTGGGGAGCGGTCGGGACTGAAGCTTTCTTT.

This chain links TRBV5-1 with TRBJ1-1; tentative D call: TRBD1 (6 bases). The CDR3 extends over 14 amino acids. With 8 bases removed from V and 0 bases from J, the gap between germline ends came to 14 bases. From germline, CDR1 is SGHRS and CDR2 YFSETQ. The CDR3 DNA follows: TGCGCCAGTAAACCAGGGGTCATGAACACTGAAGCTTTCTTT. Its translation: CASKPGVMNTEAFF. Full variable domain (outside the CDR3, taken from reference TRBV5-1 and TRBJ1-1): KAGVTQTPRYLIKTRGQQVTLSCSPISGHRSVSWYQQTPGQGLQFLFEYFSETQRNKGNFPGRFSGRQFSNSRSEMNVSTLELGDSALYLCASKPGVMNTEAFFGQGTRLTVV.

J is TRBJ1-4 and V is TRBV30; 10 bases line up with TRBD1. The CDR3 consists of 14 residues. J lost 5 bases, V lost 3 bases, and 3 bases had no gene match. Germline CDR1 is GTSNPN and CDR2 is SVGIG (reference sequence). CDR3 in amino acids: CAWSLGQGNEKLFF. DNA of the CDR3: TGTGCCTGGAGCCTGGGACAGGGGAATGAAAAACTGTTTTTT.

CDR3 DNA: TGCGCCAGCAGCCCCTGGGACAGGGATAACTATGGCTACACCTTC. Residues: CASSPWDRDNYGYTF. V usage is TRBV5-1 and J usage is TRBJ1-2; 9 bases are shared with TRBD1. Looked up from germline, CDR1 is SGHRS and CDR2 is YFSETQ. The J segment lost 1 base and the V segment lost 4 bases, leaving 5 bases of the junction unmatched. The CDR3 length is 15 residues.

V is TRBV7-8 and J is TRBJ2-7; 10 bases fit TRBD2. The CDR3 runs to 15 residues. V lost 1 base and J lost 5; bases outside the gene matches: 5. Germline loops: CDR1 SGHVS, CDR2 FQNEAQ. CDR3 sequence: CASSLVLAGAHEQYF. CDR3 DNA: TGTGCCAGCAGCTTAGTCCTAGCGGGAGCTCACGAGCAGTACTTC.

This clone appeared a single time. This rearrangement joins TRBV7-3 to TRBJ1-1; D is possibly TRBD1 (6 bases). Germline lookup yields CDR1 SGHTA and CDR2 FQGTGA. The CDR3 sequence is 14 residues long. V was cut by 5 bases and J by 1 base, with 11 bases left in between. CDR3 sequence: CASSPDRSNTEAFF. The CDR3 nucleotides are TGTGCCAGCAGCCCAGACAGGTCGAACACTGAAGCTTTCTTT.

J is TRBJ1-2 and V is TRBV7-2, with TRBD1 matching 7 bases. Germline loops: CDR1 SGHTA, CDR2 FQGNSA. Trimming removed 1 base from V and 11 bases from J; junction bases left unmatched: 10. The CDR3 has 14 amino acids. CDR3 protein: CASSLDVQGPTYTF. CDR3 in DNA: TGTGCCAGCAGCTTAGATGTACAGGGGCCAACTTACACCTTC.

V gene TRBV11-2 combines with J gene TRBJ2-6; D call uncertain. This CDR3 has 15 residues. Trimming removed 0 bases at V and 1 base at J, with 4 bases between. Germline loops: CDR1 SGHAT, CDR2 FQNNGV. The CDR3 region has the DNA TGTGCCAGCAGCTTAGAGTTATCTGGGGCCAACGTCCTGACTTTC. Its protein product is CASSLELSGANVLTF.

In its sample, this clone was seen a few times. The chain uses TRBV29-1 and TRBJ1-2, with 7 bases fitting TRBD1. Germline V gene sequence: CDR1 SQVTM, CDR2 ANQGSEA. This CDR3 has 10 amino acids. V dropped 8 bases and J dropped 9; count of bases not matched to a gene: 6. The CDR3 here is CSIGTDSYTF. DNA for the CDR3: TGCAGCATCGGGACAGATAGCTACACCTTC.

This rearrangement joins TRBV7-9 to TRBJ1-6, with 11 bases aligning to TRBD1. CDR1 is SEHNR, CDR2 FQNEAQ, per germline (reference sequence). The V and J ends lost 5 bases and 2 bases, in that order; junction bases with no gene match: 8. CDR3 length: 18 residues. The CDR3 DNA sequence: TGTGCCAGCAGCCCCTTGGGGACAGGGGGAACCTATAATTCACCCCTCCACTTT. Protein product: CASSPLGTGGTYNSPLHF.

The chain combines TRBV27 with TRBJ2-7, with 11 bases lining up with TRBD2. Losses at the gene ends were 6 bases for V and 3 bases for J; bases not matched to a gene: 7. Germline CDR1 and CDR2: MNHEY and SMNVEV (reference sequence). The CDR3 runs 15 residues. CDR3 protein: CASRPIAGGNYEQYF. CDR3 bases: TGTGCCAGCAGACCGATAGCGGGGGGGAACTACGAGCAGTACTTC.

The chain has TRBV3-1 (or the pseudogene TRBV3-2) and TRBJ2-5, with 8 nucleotides matching TRBD1. After removal of 10 bases from V and 2 bases from J, the junction contained 9 bases not matched to a gene. The CDR3 consists of 14 residues. Germline V lookup: CDR1 LGHDT, CDR2 YNNKEL (reference sequence). CDR3 in DNA: TGTGCCACTCATCCTGGGACAGGACAAGAGACCCAGTACTTC. Translated: CATHPGTGQETQYF.

This clone was observed a single time. CDR3 residues: CASSLGGAGQPQHF. CDR3 DNA sequence: TGTGCCAGCAGCTTAGGGGGGGCCGGTCAGCCCCAGCATTTT. The chain is built from TRBV7-8 and TRBJ1-5; maybe TRBD1 (6 bases). This CDR3 has 14 amino acids. Germline V CDR1 and CDR2: SGHVS, FQNEAQ. Trimming pared 1 base from V and 6 bases from J, leaving 10 bases between.

The chain has TRBV11-2 and TRBJ2-3, with 11 bases matching TRBD2. With 5 bases clipped from V and 5 bases from J, the junction kept 9 bases outside the gene matches. Per germline, CDR1 SGHAT and CDR2 FQNNGV. This CDR3 contains 16 residues. CDR3 sequence: CASSTIAGGPVDTQYF. CDR3 sequence (DNA): TGTGCCAGCAGCACGATAGCGGGAGGGCCTGTAGATACGCAGTATTTT.